These 19 T cell receptor beta chains share one sample of origin, sequenced in a study of identical twins' blood T cells. TCRdb itself ran the 5' RACE reads through MiXCR, one entry per CDR3 protein. The sample carries hundreds of thousands of distinct CDR3 sequences, roughly 28% recorded once. The sample taken for sequencing was PBMCs. These receptor sequences come from a woman aged 18-49 years in good health.

This clonotype was recorded at least ten times. V gene TRBV10-3 combines with J gene TRBJ1-3, with D maybe TRBD1 (6 bases). Germline V lookup: CDR1 ENHRY, CDR2 SYGVKD. The germline V and J ends were trimmed by 6 bases and 7 bases, with 13 bases remaining between them. This CDR3 is 13 amino acids long. The CDR3 spells CAISDDRSNTIYF. The CDR3 DNA reads as TGTGCCATCAGCGACGACAGGAGTAACACCATATATTTT.

About this clonotype itself: Mismatch with germline at one junction end may stem from a read error. This chain uses TRBV27 with TRBJ1-1, with 9 bases that match TRBD1. Germline values: CDR1 MNHEY, CDR2 SMNVEV (reference sequence). The CDR3 runs 15 residues. CDR3 nucleotide sequence: TGTGCCAGCAGCCCGACAGGGGGGATGAACGCTGAAGCTTTCTTT. Encoded protein: CASSPTGGMNAEAFF.

V gene TRBV18 combines with J gene TRBJ2-7; a possible D gene is TRBD2 (6 bases). Trimming left V 6 bases short and J 5 bases short, with 14 bases between. From germline, CDR1 is KGHSH and CDR2 LQKENI. There are 13 residues in the CDR3. The CDR3 nucleotides are TGTGCCAGCTCGCTCGGGGGTACCGACGAGCAGTACTTC. Translating gives CASSLGGTDEQYF.

The CDR3 loop is CASSFEGSTDTQYF. CDR3 bases: TGTGCCAGCAGCTTTGAGGGGAGCACAGATACGCAGTATTTT. The chain employs TRBV7-2 and TRBJ2-3; tentatively, D is TRBD1 or TRBD2 (5 bases each). Germline CDR1 reads SGHTA; CDR2 reads FQGNSA. The CDR3 length is 14 residues. Trimming left V 3 bases short and J 0 bases short, with 7 bases between.

This clonotype was seen only a few times. V gene TRBV5-1 combines with J gene TRBJ2-4; D possibly corresponds to TRBD1 (5 bases). Germline CDR1 SGHRS, CDR2 YFSETQ. Trimming stripped 0 bases from V and 6 bases from J, with 10 bases between. The CDR3 spans 14 residues. CDR3 protein: CASSLGQFRNIQYF. CDR3 in DNA: TGCGCCAGCAGCTTGGGACAGTTTAGAAACATTCAGTACTTC.

This sequence joins TRBV5-5 and TRBJ1-1, with D possibly being TRBD1 (5 bases). Trimming stripped 0 bases from V and 0 bases from J, with 9 bases between. Looked up from germline, CDR1 is SGHKS and CDR2 is YYEKEE (reference sequence). This CDR3 has 15 amino acids. This chain's CDR3 is CASSLETAMNTEAFF. The CDR3 DNA reads as TGTGCCAGCAGCTTGGAGACAGCTATGAACACTGAAGCTTTCTTT.

The V call is TRBV11-2, the J call TRBJ2-2; no reliable D call. The CDR3 is 21 residues long. Trimming took off 6 bases at V and 9 bases at J, with 38 bases between the two ends. Germline CDR1 and CDR2: SGHAT and FQNNGV. Written as DNA, the CDR3 is TGTGCCAGCAGATCCATATTAAGGGATAATCGTTTGGGGTCTACGAGTCGGGAGCTGTTTTTT. Amino acids: CASRSILRDNRLGSTSRELFF.

V is TRBV25-1 and J is TRBJ1-1; the D is unclear. The CDR3 contains 12 residues. Trimming took off 5 bases at V and 1 base at J, with 5 bases between the two ends. The germline V gene encodes CDR1 MGHDK and CDR2 SYGVNS. CDR3 nucleotide sequence: TGTGCCAGCAGTAAGGGGAACACTGAAGCTTTCTTT. Its translation is CASSKGNTEAFF.

Details on this clonotype: A single base separates this from a much larger clone, so it may be a read error. This chain connects TRBV6-6 to TRBJ1-5; 7 nucleotides agree with TRBD1. The germline gives CDR1 MNHNY, CDR2 SVGAGI (reference sequence). The CDR3 loop spans 15 amino acids. V lost 4 bases and J lost 5; bases outside the gene matches: 8. DNA of the CDR3: TGTGCCAGCAGTTGCTCGATACAGGGGCATCAGCCCCAGCATTTT. Residues: CASSCSIQGHQPQHF.

The sample holds a few counts of this clonotype. The chain links TRBV5-1 to TRBJ1-2; D is uncertain. Between the trimmed V and J ends, which lost 2 bases and 8 bases, there was a span of 13 bases. The germline V gene has CDR1 SGHRS and CDR2 YFSETQ. The CDR3 totals 13 residues. The CDR3 region is CASSFLLRSGYTF. The CDR3 DNA reads TGCGCCAGCAGCTTTTTGTTGCGGTCGGGCTACACCTTC.

The rearrangement joins TRBV29-1 to TRBJ1-1; 8 bases align to TRBD1. J gave up 11 bases and V 6 bases, and 5 bases lay outside the gene matches. Per the germline V gene, CDR1 is SQVTM and CDR2 is ANQGSEA. The CDR3 is made up of 10 amino acids. In DNA form, the CDR3 reads TGCAGCGTCTTGGACAGGGCTGCTTTCTTT. Protein product: CSVLDRAAFF. Using reference TRBV29-1 and TRBJ1-1 for the parts outside the CDR3, the full variable domain is SAVISQKPSRDICQRGTSLTIQCQVDSQVTMMFWYRQQPGQSLTLIATANQGSEATYESGFVIDKFPISRPNLTFSTLTVSNMSPEDSSIYLCSVLDRAAFFGQGTRLTVV.

J is TRBJ2-3 and V is TRBV6-2 or TRBV6-3; 7 bases align to TRBD2. Germline-derived CDR1 and CDR2 are MNHEY and SVGEGT. The length of the CDR3 is 12 residues. After removal of 11 bases from V and 4 bases from J, the junction contained 6 bases not matched to a gene. DNA of the CDR3: TGTGCCGGGAAAGGGAGGGCAGATACGCAGTATTTT. This sequence encodes CAGKGRADTQYF.

The genes are TRBV19 and TRBJ2-3, with a tentative D call TRBD1 (5 bases). V lost 6 bases and J lost 6, with 16 bases in between. CDR3 length: 14 residues. Germline V lookup: CDR1 LNHDA, CDR2 SQIVND (reference sequence). The CDR3 DNA follows: TGTGCCAGTAGCAGGCTGACAGCCTCGGATACGCAGTATTTT. Encoded protein: CASSRLTASDTQYF.

Comments on this clonotype: A read error is possible here, since a much larger clone lies one base away. The rearrangement joins TRBV6-2 or TRBV6-3 to TRBJ2-1; no firm D call. Germline V gives CDR1 MNHEY, CDR2 SVGEGT. The CDR3 consists of 14 residues. The CDR3 protein is CASGYGSSYNEQFF. The CDR3 region has the DNA TGTGCCAGCGGTTACGGGTCTTCCTACAATGAGCAGTTCTTC.

This clonotype has ten or more counts. The chain employs TRBV27 and TRBJ1-5; D gene unclear. The CDR3 has 10 amino acids. Trimming left V 8 bases short and J 5 bases short, with 4 bases between. Germline assignment: CDR1 MNHEY and CDR2 SMNVEV (reference sequence). The CDR3 DNA follows: TGTGCCAGCGGAGATCAGCCCCAGCATTTT. Translating it yields CASGDQPQHF.

This sequence joins TRBV6-2 or TRBV6-3 and TRBJ2-7; D might be TRBD1 or TRBD2, each matching 5 bases. The germline gives CDR1 MNHEY, CDR2 SVGEGT. The CDR3 is 15 residues long. The ends were cut back, 4 bases at V and 3 bases at J, with 16 bases in the middle. As DNA, the CDR3 is TGTGCCAGCAGTTGTGGGACGTATGCGTTCTACGAGCAGTACTTC. Its translation is CASSCGTYAFYEQYF.

The rearrangement links TRBV5-1 to TRBJ1-5; TRBD1 aligns across 9 bases. The CDR3 spans 15 residues. Losses at the gene ends were 9 bases for V and 4 bases for J; bases not matched to a gene: 11. The germline V gene has CDR1 SGHRS and CDR2 YFSETQ. CDR3 amino acids: CATWTTGGGNQPQHF. CDR3 DNA: TGCGCCACCTGGACCACAGGGGGCGGAAATCAGCCCCAGCATTTT.

The genes are TRBV29-1 and TRBJ1-2; the D is unclear. Deletions cut 4 bases from V and 2 bases from J, with 11 bases between. Germline CDR1 is SQVTM and CDR2 is ANQGSEA. This CDR3 comprises 13 residues. CDR3 protein: CSVASATNYGYTF. In DNA form, the CDR3 reads TGCAGCGTTGCGAGTGCGACGAACTATGGCTACACCTTC. Full variable domain (outside the CDR3, taken from reference TRBV29-1 and TRBJ1-2): SAVISQKPSRDICQRGTSLTIQCQVDSQVTMMFWYRQQPGQSLTLIATANQGSEATYESGFVIDKFPISRPNLTFSTLTVSNMSPEDSSIYLCSVASATNYGYTFGSGTRLTVV.

This clonotype was found a few times. At one end, the junction sequence differs from germline, possibly due to a read error. The chain recombines TRBV20-1 with TRBJ1-1; maybe TRBD1 (6 bases). The CDR3 is 13 residues long. CDR1 is DFQATT and CDR2 is SNEGSKA in the germline V gene (reference sequence). The CDR3 nucleotides are TGCAGTGCTACCGATCACCGGGACATTAGCGCTCTCTTT. Protein product: CSATDHRDISALF.